The entry below describes one TCR beta chain. Its antigen is as yet unknown. The CDR3 totals 15 residues. The junction had 3 bases not matched to a gene; V was cut back by 5 bases and J by 4 bases. Germline CDR1 is SGHTA and CDR2 is FQGNSA. This sample was taken from a study of cytomegalovirus exposure and HLA in healthy donors. General study findings and limits: CMV serostatus was the only immune exposure information that was available. TCR sequences were mostly rare, though some public TCRs occurred in many donors.

PCR employed 60 Vbeta and 13 Jbeta primers. The table came from immunoSEQ multiplex PCR; TCRdb's copy has only in-frame clones and leaves some out. The sample has some 140,000 clones; roughly three quarters are singletons. The sequence was obtained from a man younger than 30 in good health and CMV-seronegative. The chain carries TRBV7-2 and TRBJ2-5, with 14 nucleotides matching TRBD2. The specimen sequenced was PBMCs. CDR3 in DNA: TGTGCCAGCAGCCGGGGACTAGCGGGGGCAGAGACCCAGTACTTC. Encoded protein: CASSRGLAGAETQYF.